These 19 T cell receptor beta chains were sequenced from one sample in a study of blood T cell repertoires in COVID-19. Measured with immunoSEQ multiplex PCR; TCRdb has only the in-frame clones, and not every one. The sample lists 250,000 to 300,000 clones, around 89% occurring once. Material for sequencing was PBMCs or T cells enriched from blood (not recorded which). The source of these receptors is a woman aged 55-69 years in a cohort exposed to, infected with or recovered from COVID-19 (not recorded which).

This sequence joins TRBV24-1 and TRBJ1-1; TRBD1 matches at 7 bases. This CDR3 is 13 amino acids long. Germline V gene sequence: CDR1 KGHDR, CDR2 SFDVKD. V was pared by 7 bases and J by 5 bases, with 6 bases of the junction left unmatched. The CDR3 bases are TGTGCCACCAGCCTGACAGGGAGGACTGAAGCTTTCTTT. It codes for CATSLTGRTEAFF.

This chain links TRBV30 with TRBJ2-7; 7 nucleotides agree with TRBD2. V shed 2 bases, J shed 5 bases, and the junction held 18 bases outside the gene matches. Germline lookup yields CDR1 GTSNPN and CDR2 SVGIG (reference sequence). CDR3 length equals 17 residues. Written as DNA, the CDR3 is TGTGCCTGGAGTTCAGGGAGAGGCGGGAGAGGAGGTAACGAGCAGTACTTC. This codes for CAWSSGRGGRGGNEQYF.

The chain has TRBV7-2 and TRBJ1-5; the D gene is possibly TRBD1 (6 bases). This CDR3 region has 15 residues. The V gene's germline CDR1 is SGHTA and CDR2 FQGNSA. Trimming stripped 4 bases from V and 2 bases from J, with 12 bases between. CDR3 in amino acids: CASSSSRQGNQPQHF. CDR3 coding DNA: TGTGCCAGCAGCTCCTCCCGACAGGGCAATCAGCCCCAGCATTTT.

V and J are TRBV7-3 and TRBJ2-6, with D tentatively TRBD1 (5 bases). The ends were cut back, 2 bases at V and 2 bases at J, with 7 bases in the middle. CDR1 SGHTA and CDR2 FQGTGA come from the germline V gene. The CDR3 length is 15 residues. CDR3 nucleotides: TGTGCCAGCAGCTTACAGGGAACTGGGGCCAACGTCCTGACTTTC. Translated: CASSLQGTGANVLTF.

This clone was found once. This chain uses TRBV5-5 with TRBJ1-2, with D unresolved. This CDR3 is 15 amino acids long. V lost 0 bases and J 0 bases, leaving 9 bases between the germline ends. CDR1 is SGHKS, CDR2 YYEKEE, per germline (reference sequence). The CDR3 DNA reads TGTGCCAGCAGCTTGGTGTCAGGATCTAACTATGGCTACACCTTC. This encodes CASSLVSGSNYGYTF.

This clone was seen once. V is TRBV19 and J is TRBJ1-4; D remains unclear. CDR1 is LNHDA, CDR2 SQIVND, per germline (reference sequence). The CDR3 runs 13 residues. Trimming shortened V by 0 bases and J by 8 bases, and 7 bases separated the two germline ends. The chain's CDR3 is CASSIERNEKLFF. CDR3 nucleotide sequence: TGTGCCAGTAGTATAGAGAGAAACGAAAAACTGTTTTTT.

The gene calls are TRBV19 and TRBJ1-5, with no clear D. Germline V gene data show CDR1 as LNHDA and CDR2 as SQIVND (reference sequence). This CDR3 has 13 residues. Trimming stripped 9 bases from V and 0 bases from J, with 9 bases between. CDR3 bases: TGTGCCAGCGAGACAAATAGCAATCAGCCCCAGCATTTT. This translates into CASETNSNQPQHF.

To note about this clone: Other nucleotide sequences from this sample produce the same CDR3. The rearrangement joins TRBV7-8 to TRBJ2-7; 8 bases fit TRBD1. The J segment lost 3 bases and the V segment lost 0 bases, leaving 4 bases of the junction unmatched. CDR3 length equals 15 residues. Germline V gives CDR1 SGHVS, CDR2 FQNEAQ. CDR3: CASSLAAGGSYEQYF. CDR3 DNA: TGTGCCAGCAGCTTAGCGGCAGGGGGCAGCTACGAGCAGTACTTC. The entire variable domain, with the rest obtained from reference TRBV7-8 and TRBJ2-7, is as follows: GAGVSQSPRYKVAKRGQDVALRCDPISGHVSLFWYQQALGQGPEFLTYFQNEAQLDKSGLPSDRFFAERPEGSVSTLKIQRTQQEDSAVYLCASSLAAGGSYEQYFGPGTRLTVT.

The CDR3 loop reads CASSRLAGGDTQYF. Written as DNA, the CDR3 is TGTGCCAGCAGTCGACTAGCGGGGGGGGATACGCAGTATTTT. V gene TRBV28 combines with J gene TRBJ2-3; 14 bases are a match to TRBD2. V was clipped by 5 bases and J by 6 bases; unmatched bases: 1. This CDR3 is built from 14 residues. CDR1 MDHEN and CDR2 SYDVKM come from the germline V gene.

The chain employs TRBV4-3 and TRBJ2-3, with D unresolved. This CDR3 is 14 amino acids long. CDR1 and CDR2 (germline): LGHNA, YSLEER. V was shortened by 0 bases and J by 7 bases, with 11 bases between the two germline ends. The chain's CDR3 is CASSQDESGNTQYF. Written as DNA, the CDR3 is TGCGCCAGCAGCCAAGATGAGTCAGGAAATACGCAGTATTTT.

The chain joins TRBV6-4 to TRBJ2-3; TRBD1 is a possible D gene (5 bases). Per germline, CDR1 MRHNA and CDR2 SNTAGT. There are 14 residues in the CDR3. The V gene lost 3 bases and the J gene lost 5 bases, with 12 bases spanning the gap. CDR3 in amino acids: CASSELGVQDTQYF. In DNA, the CDR3 is TGTGCCAGCAGTGAGCTAGGGGTTCAAGATACGCAGTATTTT.

The CDR3 protein is CASSWTGLYTGELFF. CDR3 DNA sequence: TGTGCCAGCAGTTGGACTGGTCTGTACACCGGGGAGCTGTTTTTT. The V gene is TRBV28, the J gene TRBJ2-2; D possibly corresponds to TRBD2 (5 bases). Germline V lookup: CDR1 MDHEN, CDR2 SYDVKM. Trimming removed 4 bases from V and 3 bases from J, with 12 bases in between. The CDR3 totals 15 residues.

The chain joins TRBV7-9 to TRBJ2-3, with TRBD2 identical over 7 bases. The CDR3 consists of 15 residues. Germline CDR1 is SEHNR and CDR2 is FQNEAQ (reference sequence). Trimming cost V 0 bases and J 5 bases; bases outside gene matches: 5. This CDR3 is CASSLAGGPRDTQYF. In DNA, the CDR3 is TGTGCCAGCAGCTTAGCGGGAGGGCCGAGAGATACGCAGTATTTT.

This chain links TRBV10-2 with TRBJ2-2, with TRBD2 matching 9 bases. The germline CDR1 and CDR2 sequences are WSHSY and SAAADI. CDR3 length: 15 residues. The V and J ends lost 4 bases and 0 bases, in that order; junction bases with no gene match: 0. The CDR3 region is CASSGTSANTGELFF. The CDR3 region has the DNA TGCGCCAGCAGTGGGACTAGCGCGAACACCGGGGAGCTGTTTTTT.

The chain joins TRBV18 to TRBJ1-2; D call uncertain. Germline CDR1 KGHSH, CDR2 LQKENI. The CDR3 extends over 13 amino acids. V lost 1 base and J 5 bases, leaving 8 bases between the germline ends. The chain's CDR3 is CASSPRAEYGYTF. CDR3 nucleotide sequence: TGTGCCAGCTCACCACGGGCAGAATATGGCTACACCTTC.

The V gene is TRBV6-1, the J gene TRBJ1-4, with 11 bases aligning to TRBD1. The CDR3 sequence is 18 residues long. The J segment lost 3 bases and the V segment lost 2 bases, leaving 8 bases of the junction unmatched. Germline V gene lookup returns CDR1 MNHNS and CDR2 SASEGT. The CDR3 region is CASSETSGQGGSNEKLFF. DNA for the CDR3: TGTGCCAGCAGTGAAACCTCGGGACAGGGGGGTTCTAATGAAAAACTGTTTTTT.

V usage is TRBV7-2 and J usage is TRBJ1-6, with unresolved D. The ends were cut back, 3 bases at V and 10 bases at J, with 10 bases in the middle. The CDR3 is 13 residues long. Germline CDR1 reads SGHTA; CDR2 reads FQGNSA. Here the CDR3 reads CASSFKVLSPLHF. In nucleotides, the CDR3 is TGTGCCAGCAGCTTTAAAGTTCTATCACCCCTCCACTTT.

The chain couples TRBV27 to TRBJ2-3, with 7 bases identical to TRBD1. J was trimmed by 2 bases and V by 6 bases; bases with no gene match: 20. The germline V gene encodes CDR1 MNHEY and CDR2 SMNVEV (reference sequence). This CDR3 region has 19 residues. The CDR3 loop is CASRTTQKTGEVPTDTQYF. The CDR3 nucleotides are TGTGCCAGCAGAACGACCCAAAAAACAGGGGAAGTACCCACAGATACGCAGTATTTT.

This chain uses TRBV27 with TRBJ2-1; D gene ambiguous. V lost 1 base to trimming and J lost 5 bases, with 6 bases between them. Germline V gene lookup returns CDR1 MNHEY and CDR2 SMNVEV (reference sequence). This CDR3 has 13 residues. The CDR3 DNA follows: TGTGCCAGCAGTTTATGGCAGAACAATGAGCAGTTCTTC. Amino acid sequence: CASSLWQNNEQFF.